The 30 T cell receptor beta chains reported below all come from one sample, sequenced in a study of Ad26.COV2.S vaccination and SARS-CoV-2 variants. Treatment indicated: around 19 received Ad26.COV2.S at low or high dose, single or two shots; roughly five received placebo; per-sample allocation not given. Sampling happened 63 days after the first vaccine or placebo injection. Using immunoSEQ multiplex PCR, the repertoire was profiled, and TCRdb retains in-frame clones only, with some absent. The repertoire holds a few hundred thousand clones, about 80% seen once, with more than 7% in the top ten. The material was peripheral blood, obtained in a trial of Ad26.COV2.S vaccine versus placebo. The receptors stem from a person aged 18-60 years who received the Ad26.COV2.S COVID-19 vaccine or a placebo.

The chain employs TRBV6-2 or TRBV6-3 and TRBJ1-2, with D perhaps matching TRBD1 (6 bases). Looked up from germline, CDR1 is MNHEY and CDR2 is SVGEGT. CDR3 length: 14 amino acids. V lost 2 bases and J lost 1, with 8 bases in between. The CDR3 region is CASSYGTLNYGYTF. The CDR3, as DNA: TGTGCCAGCAGTTACGGGACACTTAACTATGGCTACACCTTC.

The CDR3 DNA reads as TGCGCCAGCAGCCCGACCGGGACAGGGGCCGGCTACACCTTC. Protein sequence: CASSPTGTGAGYTF. J is TRBJ1-2 and V is TRBV5-1, with 10 bases fitting TRBD1. Trimming removed 4 bases from V and 8 bases from J; junction bases left unmatched: 8. The CDR3 totals 14 residues. Germline loops: CDR1 SGHRS, CDR2 YFSETQ.

This clone was detected once. The rearrangement joins TRBV7-2 to TRBJ2-2; 9 bases are shared with TRBD1. In germline, CDR1 is SGHTA, CDR2 FQGNSA. Trimming took 2 bases from V and 8 from J; bases not matched to a gene: 6. The length of the CDR3 is 15 residues. CDR3 region: CASSLTGGAAGELFF. CDR3 in DNA: TGTGCCAGCAGCTTAACAGGGGGCGCAGCGGGGGAGCTGTTTTTT.

This rearrangement joins TRBV3-1 (or the pseudogene TRBV3-2) to TRBJ2-5; the match to TRBD2 covers 9 bases. The CDR3 extends over 17 amino acids. J gave up 4 bases and V 0 bases, and 9 bases lay outside the gene matches. Germline V gene data show CDR1 as LGHDT and CDR2 as YNNKEL (reference sequence). DNA for the CDR3: TGTGCCAGCAGCCAAGATCTGATGGCGGGGGGGCTAGAGACCCAGTACTTC. Its translation: CASSQDLMAGGLETQYF.

V is TRBV10-3 and J is TRBJ2-1; D call uncertain. There are 15 residues in the CDR3. Germline CDR1 is ENHRY and CDR2 is SYGVKD. V shed 5 bases and J shed 0 bases, with 11 bases lying between them. The CDR3 protein is CAISLGPSSYNEQFF. CDR3 DNA sequence: TGTGCCATCAGTCTTGGACCAAGCTCCTACAATGAGCAGTTCTTC.

This chain connects TRBV6-5 to TRBJ2-2; D may match TRBD1 or TRBD2 (5 bases each). V was trimmed by 6 bases and J by 4 bases, leaving 9 bases between them. Germline CDR1 MNHEY, CDR2 SVGAGI. This CDR3 spans 13 amino acids. The CDR3 is CASRKGSTGELFF. The CDR3 DNA reads TGTGCCAGCAGGAAGGGGAGCACCGGGGAGCTGTTTTTT.

The chain joins TRBV29-1 to TRBJ2-2, with a possible D match to TRBD1 (8 bases). CDR1 SQVTM and CDR2 ANQGSEA come from the germline V gene. V dropped 7 bases and J dropped 4 bases, with 19 bases sitting between them. The CDR3 length is 15 residues. CDR3 amino acids: CSGEGRGHGTGELFF. CDR3 DNA: TGCAGCGGGGAGGGCAGGGGGCACGGCACCGGGGAGCTGTTTTTT.

The rearrangement links TRBV7-2 to TRBJ1-5, with TRBD1 as a possible D gene (6 bases). Trimming took 4 bases from V and 5 from J, leaving 12 bases between them. Germline assignment: CDR1 SGHTA and CDR2 FQGNSA. This CDR3 is built from 14 residues. Here the CDR3 DNA reads TGTGCCAGCAGCTCGCAGGGGCTATATCAGCCCCAGCATTTT. Amino acids: CASSSQGLYQPQHF.

This chain joins TRBV6-2 or TRBV6-3 and TRBJ1-1, with D perhaps matching TRBD1 (5 bases). CDR1 and CDR2 from the germline V gene are MNHEY and SVGEGT. The V gene lost 4 bases and the J gene lost 8 bases, with 8 bases spanning the gap. The CDR3 contains 11 residues. Here the CDR3 DNA reads TGTGCCAGCAGTTTAGGACAAGAAGCTTTCTTT. It translates to CASSLGQEAFF.

V is TRBV6-5 and J is TRBJ1-4; unclear D gene. The CDR3 is 14 amino acids. The V end lost 7 bases, the J end lost 8 bases, and 17 bases lay between the germline ends. Germline values: CDR1 MNHEY, CDR2 SVGAGI. CDR3: CASNRRGLWEKLFF. In nucleotides, the CDR3 is TGTGCCAGCAACCGGCGGGGTTTGTGGGAAAAACTGTTTTTT.

The rearrangement links TRBV14 to TRBJ2-3; 14 positions match TRBD2. CDR1 and CDR2 (germline): SGHDN, FVKESK. After removal of 1 base from V and 5 bases from J, the junction contained 8 bases not matched to a gene. The CDR3 runs to 18 residues. CDR3 nucleotides: TGTGCCAGCAGCCAAGCTTGGGGACTAGCGGGGGAAGGAGATACGCAGTATTTT. It is translated as CASSQAWGLAGEGDTQYF.

The V call is TRBV2, the J call TRBJ1-2, with D uncertain. V dropped 7 bases and J dropped 5 bases, with 17 bases sitting between them. The CDR3 extends over 14 amino acids. The V gene's germline CDR1 is SNHLY and CDR2 FYNNEI. The CDR3 loop reads CASIYFLESYGYTF. DNA of the CDR3: TGTGCCAGCATCTATTTTCTTGAAAGTTATGGCTACACCTTC.

The rearrangement links TRBV3-1 (or the pseudogene TRBV3-2) to TRBJ2-7, with D maybe TRBD2 (5 bases). The germline V gene encodes CDR1 LGHDT and CDR2 YNNKEL (reference sequence). Between the trimmed V and J ends, which lost 1 base and 9 bases, there was a span of 19 bases. The CDR3 covers 15 residues. The CDR3 bases are TGTGCCAGCAGCCAAGCGGGCGCACGCCGGGGTCGGCAGTACTTC. It codes for CASSQAGARRGRQYF.

The chain joins TRBV24-1 to TRBJ2-5; D not resolved. CDR3 size: 14 residues. Trimming took off 2 bases at V and 1 base at J, with 7 bases between the two ends. Germline V CDR1 and CDR2: KGHDR, SFDVKD. The CDR3 DNA reads as TGTGCCACCAGTGATTCGTTGGTCCAAGAGACCCAGTACTTC. Translation gives CATSDSLVQETQYF.

The chain combines TRBV5-6 with TRBJ1-6; D is uncertain. V dropped 4 bases and J dropped 9 bases, with 17 bases sitting between them. Per germline, CDR1 SGHDT and CDR2 YYEEEE. This CDR3 region has 15 residues. CDR3 amino acids: CASSRGSGRGSPLHF. The CDR3 region has the DNA TGTGCCAGCAGCCGAGGGTCCGGGAGAGGTTCACCCCTCCACTTT.

The chain couples TRBV10-3 to TRBJ1-1; D not certain. Trimming pared 1 base from V and 6 bases from J, leaving 18 bases between. Germline CDR1 reads ENHRY; CDR2 reads SYGVKD. This CDR3 is 16 amino acids long. The CDR3 loop is CAISEFGSLLGAEAFF. As DNA, the CDR3 is TGTGCCATCAGTGAGTTTGGCTCCCTGTTGGGTGCTGAAGCTTTCTTT.

V is TRBV5-1 and J is TRBJ1-2; the D gene is possibly TRBD1 (5 bases). In germline, CDR1 is SGHRS, CDR2 YFSETQ. The CDR3 loop spans 14 amino acids. V gave up 4 bases and J gave up 4 bases, with 14 bases separating them. CDR3 sequence reads: CASSSLLGLYGYTF. CDR3 sequence (DNA): TGCGCCAGCAGCAGCCTATTGGGGCTCTATGGCTACACCTTC.

The J gene is TRBJ2-6, the V gene TRBV7-2; perhaps TRBD2 as D (6 bases). The CDR3 extends over 19 amino acids. Trimming removed 3 bases from V and 3 bases from J, with 21 bases in between. In germline, CDR1 is SGHTA, CDR2 FQGNSA. CDR3 nucleotides: TGTGCCAGCAGCTTCCCGCGGGGTTCTCCAGTAGGTGGGGCCAACGTCCTGACTTTC. Encoded protein: CASSFPRGSPVGGANVLTF.

For this clone: In the same sample, other DNA sequences code for this CDR3. The rearrangement links TRBV5-1 to TRBJ2-1; the match to TRBD2 covers 7 bases. Germline values: CDR1 SGHRS, CDR2 YFSETQ. This CDR3 contains 15 residues. The V gene end was trimmed by 0 bases and the J gene end by 6 bases; junction bases not matched to a gene: 6. The CDR3, as DNA: TGCGCCAGCAGCTTGGGAACGGGGGGTGGCAATGAGCAGTTCTTC. This sequence encodes CASSLGTGGGNEQFF. Full variable domain (remainder filled in from reference TRBV5-1 and TRBJ2-1): KAGVTQTPRYLIKTRGQQVTLSCSPISGHRSVSWYQQTPGQGLQFLFEYFSETQRNKGNFPGRFSGRQFSNSRSEMNVSTLELGDSALYLCASSLGTGGGNEQFFGPGTRLTVL.

This chain connects TRBV7-9 to TRBJ1-2; 7 nucleotides agree with TRBD1. This CDR3 region has 15 residues. Trimming removed 0 bases from V and 6 bases from J; junction bases left unmatched: 7. Looked up from germline, CDR1 is SEHNR and CDR2 is FQNEAQ (reference sequence). In DNA form, the CDR3 reads TGTGCCAGCAGCTTAGCAATAGGGGGCGAGGATGGCTACACCTTC. Amino acid sequence: CASSLAIGGEDGYTF.

The chain carries TRBV2 and TRBJ2-6; D not certain. Germline CDR1 reads SNHLY; CDR2 reads FYNNEI. Trimming took off 8 bases at V and 0 bases at J, with 8 bases between the two ends. The CDR3 length is 14 residues. The CDR3 sequence: CASQGVSGANVLTF. Written as DNA, the CDR3 is TGTGCCAGCCAAGGTGTCTCTGGGGCCAACGTCCTGACTTTC. Looking up the rest from reference TRBV2 and TRBJ2-6 gives the full variable domain: EPEVTQTPSHQVTQMGQEVILRCVPISNHLYFYWYRQILGQKVEFLVSFYNNEISEKSEIFDDQFSVERPDGSNFTLKIRSTKLEDSAMYFCASQGVSGANVLTFGAGSRLTVL.

The genes are TRBV14 and TRBJ1-2, with D unresolved. CDR1 SGHDN and CDR2 FVKESK come from the germline V gene. V lost 4 bases to trimming and J lost 7 bases, with 13 bases between them. This CDR3 has 13 amino acids. The CDR3 DNA reads TGTGCCAGCAGCCGATACGATCTGGTTGGCTACACCTTC. It specifies CASSRYDLVGYTF.

This chain joins TRBV29-1 and TRBJ2-3; D possibly corresponds to TRBD2 (5 bases). The ends were cut back, 6 bases at V and 5 bases at J, with 9 bases in the middle. Per germline, CDR1 SQVTM and CDR2 ANQGSEA. The CDR3 consists of 11 residues. The CDR3 is CSVQEVDTQYF. As DNA, the CDR3 is TGCAGCGTCCAGGAGGTAGATACGCAGTATTTT.

The V call is TRBV5-4, the J call TRBJ2-5; possibly TRBD1 for D (7 bases). The CDR3 loop spans 14 amino acids. Trimming took off 4 bases at V and 5 bases at J, with 15 bases between the two ends. Germline V CDR1 and CDR2: SGHNT, YYREEE (reference sequence). The CDR3 nucleotides read TGTGCCAGCAGCGCCCGCGGGACAGCGGAGACCCAGTACTTC. Translated, it gives CASSARGTAETQYF.

The chain recombines TRBV5-1 with TRBJ2-2; tentatively, D is TRBD1 (6 bases). V lost 5 bases and J 0 bases, leaving 8 bases between the germline ends. Looked up from germline, CDR1 is SGHRS and CDR2 is YFSETQ. The CDR3 contains 14 residues. CDR3 bases: TGCGCCAGCAGAGCAGGGGCGAACACCGGGGAGCTGTTTTTT. The encoded protein is CASRAGANTGELFF.

The sample holds a few counts of this clone. CDR3 residues: CASSAGQGTHSQFF. The CDR3 nucleotides read TGTGCCAGCAGCGCCGGACAGGGGACACACTCGCAGTTCTTC. The rearrangement joins TRBV5-6 to TRBJ2-1; 9 positions match TRBD1. This CDR3 comprises 14 residues. Trimming took 4 bases from V and 12 from J; bases not matched to a gene: 11. Germline assignment: CDR1 SGHDT and CDR2 YYEEEE.

The rearrangement links TRBV5-4 to TRBJ2-3; the match to TRBD2 covers 7 bases. J lost 2 bases, V lost 0 bases, and 6 bases had no gene match. CDR3 length: 16 amino acids. Germline loops: CDR1 SGHNT, CDR2 YYREEE (reference sequence). The CDR3 spells CASSLGGGDYTDTQYF. CDR3 nucleotides: TGTGCCAGCAGCTTGGGAGGCGGGGACTACACAGATACGCAGTATTTT.

This sequence joins TRBV4-2 and TRBJ2-1, with a tentative D call TRBD2 (9 bases). V lost 3 bases to trimming and J lost 6 bases, with 21 bases between them. From germline, CDR1 is LGHNA and CDR2 YNFKEQ. This CDR3 has 17 amino acids. The CDR3 spells CASSHLGASGTGNEQFF. CDR3 nucleotide sequence: TGTGCCAGCAGCCATCTAGGGGCTAGCGGGACAGGCAATGAGCAGTTCTTC.

This clone turned up a few times. The gene calls are TRBV4-1 and TRBJ2-7; 7 bases are shared with TRBD1. CDR3 length: 15 amino acids. Trimming cost V 5 bases and J 6 bases; bases outside gene matches: 13. Germline V lookup: CDR1 MGHRA, CDR2 YSYEKL. For the CDR3, the DNA is TGCGCCAGCAGCAACCCCGGGACAGCTTGGCGCGAGCAGTACTTC. It yields the protein CASSNPGTAWREQYF.

V is TRBV7-3 and J is TRBJ2-2; no clear D gene. Germline CDR1 is SGHTA and CDR2 is FQGTGA. V lost 0 bases and J 1 base, leaving 12 bases between the germline ends. This CDR3 comprises 17 residues. CDR3 nucleotide sequence: TGTGCCAGCAGCTTAACGCAGACTCCAGGGAACACCGGGGAGCTGTTTTTT. Amino acid sequence: CASSLTQTPGNTGELFF.